This record looks at one T cell receptor (beta chain) sequence and its context. Study processing details: Reference gene primer amplification gave nucleated cell count estimates. Measured with immunoSEQ multiplex PCR; TCRdb has only the in-frame clones, and not every one. V and J calls and clone size follow that table, whereas D and trimming were derived from the DNA. The sample lists 70,000 to 85,000 clones; almost 85% were seen once. The data were taken from a study of blood T cell repertoires in COVID-19. Background on the study: The United States, Italy and Spain provided the acute and convalescent COVID-19 samples. In each case, the material was cDNA or gDNA derived from T cells, B-cell-depleted T cells, or PBMCs.

The material sequenced was peripheral blood. The receptor was derived from a man between 60 and 70 years old with acute or convalescent COVID-19.

The CDR3 loop is CASSFSRETQYF. DNA for the CDR3: TGTGCCAGCAGCTTTTCCCGAGAGACCCAGTACTTC. The chain is built from TRBV5-8 and TRBJ2-5, with D unclear. Germline values: CDR1 SGHTS, CDR2 YDEGEE. The CDR3 length is 12 residues. The V gene lost 2 bases and the J gene lost 4 bases, with 6 bases spanning the gap.